The clone carrying this T cell receptor beta chain showed up just a few times. Authors' data handling: A typical sample had 95,638 TCRs, with about 23,224 to 690,600 overall. TCRdb used MiXCR to reprocess the RACE reads, holding one entry per CDR3 protein. What appears here as the V and J calls and clone size reflects TCRdb's work, not the paper's. The data hold just over 80,000 distinct CDR3 sequences, with around 10% observed a single time. The entry originates in a study of human T cells and chemical hapten exposure. As for time point: patch test 1, 2 weeks after DPC sensitization. Treatment indicated: therapeutic diphenylcyclopropenone sensitization with weekly scalp DPC. In every case, blood was obtained before the patch test was applied. This CDR3 is 15 amino acids long. The V gene's germline CDR1 is LNHDA and CDR2 SQIVND (reference sequence). V lost 6 bases and J 0 bases, leaving 12 bases between the germline ends.

This chain uses TRBV19 with TRBJ1-3; D gene ambiguous. This TCR came from a woman in her fifties or sixties with alopecia areata. Some clones in this sample may be carry-over from other donors' samples. Material: whole blood, obtained in connection with sensitization to the hapten diphenylcyclopropenone (DPC). The CDR3 nucleotides are TGTGCCAGTAGAGAGACGCGGGGCTCTGGAAACACCATATATTTT. Protein product: CASRETRGSGNTIYF.